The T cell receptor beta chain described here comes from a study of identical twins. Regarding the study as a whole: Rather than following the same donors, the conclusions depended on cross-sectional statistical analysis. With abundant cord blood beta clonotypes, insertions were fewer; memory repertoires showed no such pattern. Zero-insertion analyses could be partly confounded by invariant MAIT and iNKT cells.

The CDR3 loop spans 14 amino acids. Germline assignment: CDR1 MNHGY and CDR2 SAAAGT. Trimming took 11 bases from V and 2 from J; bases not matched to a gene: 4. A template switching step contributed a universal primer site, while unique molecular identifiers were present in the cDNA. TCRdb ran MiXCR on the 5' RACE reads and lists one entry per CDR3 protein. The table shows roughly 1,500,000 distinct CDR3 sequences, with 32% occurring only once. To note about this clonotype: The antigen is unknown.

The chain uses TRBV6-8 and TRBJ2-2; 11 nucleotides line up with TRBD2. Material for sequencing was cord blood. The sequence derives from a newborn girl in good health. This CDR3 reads CADRLAGNTGELFF. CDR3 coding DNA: TGTGCCGACCGACTAGCGGGAAACACCGGGGAGCTGTTTTTT.